Listed here is a single TCR beta chain. Its antigen is as yet unknown. The sample originates from a study of shared clonotypes between healthy human individuals. About the study: Aged between 18 and 49, the donors were a couple of women and a few men.

TCRdb keeps only in-frame clones here, not all; method: immunoSEQ multiplex PCR. The table lists about a million clones, about three quarters of them singletons, with approximately 1.5% in the top ten. The V gene end was trimmed by 1 base and the J gene end by 4 bases; junction bases not matched to a gene: 7. Germline values: CDR1 LGHNT, CDR2 FRNRAP. This CDR3 contains 17 residues. Study-level findings and limits: Memory subsets generally showed lower estimated richness than naive subsets. The four-donor shared clonotypes exceeded non-shared clonotypes in generation probability, with non-shared ones scoring lower. It was expected that sequencing depth would affect clonotype sharing among donors.

The chain joins TRBV12-5 to TRBJ2-3; 11 positions agree with TRBD2. Sequenced sample: memory CD4+ T cells sorted from blood. Documented subset: CD45RA-negative fraction. The receptor was derived from a man between 18 and 35 years old in good health. The CDR3 DNA follows: TGTGCTAGTGGTTTGGGACTAGCGGGATATCGCGCAGATACGCAGTATTTT. It specifies CASGLGLAGYRADTQYF.